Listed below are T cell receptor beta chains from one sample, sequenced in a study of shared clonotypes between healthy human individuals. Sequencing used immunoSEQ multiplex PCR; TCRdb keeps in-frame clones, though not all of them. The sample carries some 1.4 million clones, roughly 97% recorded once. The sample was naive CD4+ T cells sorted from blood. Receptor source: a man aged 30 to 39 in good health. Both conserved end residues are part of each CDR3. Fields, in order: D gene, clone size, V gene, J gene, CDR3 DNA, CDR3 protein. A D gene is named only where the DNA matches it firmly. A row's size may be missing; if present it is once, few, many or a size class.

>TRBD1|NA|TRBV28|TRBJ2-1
TGTGCCAGCAGTCCAGTCTACCCCGCGAAGGGGGCCAATGAGCAGTTCTTC
CASSPVYPAKGANEQFF
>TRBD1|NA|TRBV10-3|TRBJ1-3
TGTGCCATCAGAGACGGGACAGGGGGAATCTCTGGAAACACCATATATTTT
CAIRDGTGGISGNTIYF
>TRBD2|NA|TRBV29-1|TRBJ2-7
TGCAGCGTTGGGGCGGGAGTTCGGAGAAAGCAGTACTTC
CSVGAGVRRKQYF
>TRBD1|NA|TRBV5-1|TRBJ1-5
TGCGCCAGCAGCTTGGGCAACGACAGGGCTCAGCCCCAGCATTTT
CASSLGNDRAQPQHF
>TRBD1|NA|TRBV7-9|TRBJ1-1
TGTGCCAGCAGCTCTATTCCGGGACAGGGAGACGCTTTCTTT
CASSSIPGQGDAFF
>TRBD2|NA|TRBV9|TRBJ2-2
TGTGCCAGTGGTGTAGGCGGGAGACCCAACACCGGGGAGCTGTTTTTT
CASGVGGRPNTGELFF
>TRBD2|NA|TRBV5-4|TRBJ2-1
TGTGCCAGCAGCTACCTAGCGGCCACTAACAATGAGCAGTTCTTC
CASSYLAATNNEQFF
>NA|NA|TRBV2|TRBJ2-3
TGTGCCAGCAGTTTGGCGGAGCAGGGGACGCAGTATTTT
CASSLAEQGTQYF
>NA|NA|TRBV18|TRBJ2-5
TGTGCCAGCTCACCACTTGGCTACGAACAAGAGACCCAGTACTTC
CASSPLGYEQETQYF
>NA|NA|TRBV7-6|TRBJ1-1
TGTGCCAGCAGCTTAAGTGGGGGGTACACTGAAGCTTTCTTT
CASSLSGGYTEAFF
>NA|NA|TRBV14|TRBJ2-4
TGTGCCAGCAGCCAATTACTACAAAACATTCAGTACTTC
CASSQLLQNIQYF
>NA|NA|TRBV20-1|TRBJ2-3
TGCAGTGAGACTAGACTGGATACGCAGTATTTT
CSETRLDTQYF
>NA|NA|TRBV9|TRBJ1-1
TGTGCCAGCAGCCTTTCCACAGGGAAGGGAGCTGAAGCTTTCTTT
CASSLSTGKGAEAFF
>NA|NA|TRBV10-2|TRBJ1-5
TGCGCCAGCAGTGGTAGGGGACGGGCCAGCCCTCATACGCCCAATAGCAATCAGCCCCAGCATTTT
CASSGRGRASPHTPNSNQPQHF
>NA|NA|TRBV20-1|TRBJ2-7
TGCAGTGCCAGGTCCTACGTGGAGTACTTC
CSARSYVEYF
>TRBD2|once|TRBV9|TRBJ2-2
TGTGCCAGCAGCGTAGGGGCTAGCGGGAGGACTTCCGGGGAGCTGTTTTTT
CASSVGASGRTSGELFF
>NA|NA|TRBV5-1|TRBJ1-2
TGCGCCAGCAGCTTGGTTCCGGGGGCGGTGGACTATGGCTACACCTTC
CASSLVPGAVDYGYTF
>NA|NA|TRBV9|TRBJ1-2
TGTGCCAGCAGCGTAGGCGCGGAAGGGGTATACTATGGCTACACCTTC
CASSVGAEGVYYGYTF
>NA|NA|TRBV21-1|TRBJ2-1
TGTGCCAGCAGCAAATACCAGAAGGGGGGACAGGTATCCTACAATGAGCAGTTCTTC
CASSKYQKGGQVSYNEQFF
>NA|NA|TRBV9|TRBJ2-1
TGTGCCAGCAGCGTAGCGTCCCTAGCCCTATCGTCCCCTATCCCCTCGACCTACAATGAGCAGTTCTTC
CASSVASLALSSPIPSTYNEQFF
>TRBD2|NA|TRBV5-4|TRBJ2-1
TGTGCCAGCAGCTTGAGGCTAGCGGTAGACAATGAGCAGTTCTTC
CASSLRLAVDNEQFF
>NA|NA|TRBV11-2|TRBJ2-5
TGTGCCAGCAGCTTAGAAGGCAGAAGGGAGACCCAGTACTTC
CASSLEGRRETQYF
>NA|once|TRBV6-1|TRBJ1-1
TGTGCCAGCACCGGAACAGGGACCAACACTGAAGCTTTCTTT
CASTGTGTNTEAFF
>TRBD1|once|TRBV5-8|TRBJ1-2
TGTGCCAGCAGCTTGAGACAGGGTAACGGCTACACCTTC
CASSLRQGNGYTF
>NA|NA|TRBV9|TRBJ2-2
TGTGCCAGCAGCGCCGCGGGAACCGGGGAGCTGTTTTTT
CASSAAGTGELFF
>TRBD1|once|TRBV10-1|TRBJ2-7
TGCGCCAGCAGTGAGGACAGGGGTTACGAGCAGTACTTC
CASSEDRGYEQYF
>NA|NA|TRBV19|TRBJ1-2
TGTGCCAGTAGTATAGGTTCGCTTTTAGGCTACACCTTC
CASSIGSLLGYTF
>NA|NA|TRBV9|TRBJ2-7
TGTGCCAGCAGCGTAGGATCGGGACCCTCACTCTACGAGCAGTACTTC
CASSVGSGPSLYEQYF
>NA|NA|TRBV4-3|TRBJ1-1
TGCGCCAGCAGCCAAGTGGGGATCGGGACTGAAGCTTTCTTT
CASSQVGIGTEAFF
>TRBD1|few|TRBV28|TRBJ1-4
TGTGCCAGCGGCTCGACAGGGGGCCGGAGTGAAAAACTGTTTTTT
CASGSTGGRSEKLFF
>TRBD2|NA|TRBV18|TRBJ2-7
TGTGCCAGCTCCCCCCTCCAGCTAGCGGGAGTATCGGGGGAGCAGTACTTC
CASSPLQLAGVSGEQYF
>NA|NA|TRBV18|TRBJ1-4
TGTGCCAGCTCACCAGTCGGGGGTGGTGAAAAACTGTTTTTT
CASSPVGGGEKLFF
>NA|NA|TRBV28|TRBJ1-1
TGTGCCAGCAGTTTGGGGGGGACACGGGGCACTGAAGCTTTCTTT
CASSLGGTRGTEAFF
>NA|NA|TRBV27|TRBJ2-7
TGTGCCAGCATCCCCCTGGGAACAGCCTCCCCAAAAACCTACGAGCAGTACTTC
CASIPLGTASPKTYEQYF
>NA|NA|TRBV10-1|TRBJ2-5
TGCGCCAGCGCCGGTGGGATGGGGGAGACCCAGTACTTC
CASAGGMGETQYF
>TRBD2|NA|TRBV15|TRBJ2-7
TGTGCCACCAGCAGAGGTGGGACTAGCGGGAGTCGTGGCGAGCAGTACTTC
CATSRGGTSGSRGEQYF
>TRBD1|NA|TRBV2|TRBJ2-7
TGTGCCAGCAGTCCTTGGGACAGGGGGCTCTCCTACGAGCAGTACTTC
CASSPWDRGLSYEQYF
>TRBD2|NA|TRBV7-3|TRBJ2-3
TGTGCCAGCAGCCGAGCGGGAGGGTTTGGAGATACGCAGTATTTT
CASSRAGGFGDTQYF
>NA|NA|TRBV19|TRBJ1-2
TGTGCCAGTGAACCAGGATTTAACTATGGCTACACCTTC
CASEPGFNYGYTF
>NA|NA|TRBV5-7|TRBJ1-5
TGTGCCAGCAGCTTCCGGCGTAGCAATCAGCCCCAGCATTTT
CASSFRRSNQPQHF
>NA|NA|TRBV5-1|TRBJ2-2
TGCGCCAGCAGCTTGGGGGCTAGCGTGATCGGGGAGCTGTTTTTT
CASSLGASVIGELFF
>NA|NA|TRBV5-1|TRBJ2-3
TGCGCCAGCAGCCCGAGGGACCTCGGTGATACGCAGTATTTT
CASSPRDLGDTQYF
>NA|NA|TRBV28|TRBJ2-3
TGTGCCAGCAGCCCGGGGGGCCGTGGACGCCCAGATACGCAGTATTTT
CASSPGGRGRPDTQYF
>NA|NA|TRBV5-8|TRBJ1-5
TGTGCCAGCAGCCCGGGGGCAGTCAGGGATCAGCCCCAGCATTTT
CASSPGAVRDQPQHF
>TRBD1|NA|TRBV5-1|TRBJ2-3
TGCGCCAGCAGCTTGCCCGGGACAGGAATGGAAGATACGCAGTATTTT
CASSLPGTGMEDTQYF
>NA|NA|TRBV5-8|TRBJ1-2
TGTGCCAGCAGCTTGATGCATGGCTACACCTTC
CASSLMHGYTF
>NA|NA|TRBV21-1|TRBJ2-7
TGTGCCAGCAGCAAAGGCAGGGACTACGAGCAGTACTTC
CASSKGRDYEQYF
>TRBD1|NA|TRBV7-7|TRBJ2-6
TGTGCTAGCGGACAGGGTTCGGGGGCCAACGTCCTGACTTTC
CASGQGSGANVLTF
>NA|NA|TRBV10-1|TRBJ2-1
TGCGCCAGCAGCCGCGGGTCCTACAATGAGCAGTTCTTC
CASSRGSYNEQFF